The clone carrying this TCR beta chain was counted at least ten times. Antigen specificity is unknown. This sample also contains other DNA sequences that code for the same CDR3. This table comes from immunoSEQ multiplex PCR, and its TCRdb copy is limited to in-frame clones, with some not included. The sample carries over a million clones, 75% to 85% recorded once. The data stem from a study of shared clonotypes between healthy human individuals. Study information: The plates for each donor numbered three CD4 naive, three CD4 memory, two CD8 naive and one CD8 memory.

In germline, CDR1 is LNHNV, CDR2 YYDKDF (reference sequence). Trimming took 1 base from V and 8 from J, leaving 11 bases between them. This CDR3 contains 13 residues. The study's findings and limits: The expectation was that sequencing depth would affect clonotype sharing among donors. In general, naive subsets displayed greater estimated richness than memory subsets did. Clonotypes that were shared across a handful of donors made up around 5% of naive CD4 clonotypes.

This sequence originates from a man between 18 and 29 years old in good health. Some clones in this sample may be carry-over from other donors' samples. The J gene is TRBJ1-2, the V gene TRBV15; D is unresolved. The sample taken for sequencing was memory CD4+ T cells from PBMCs. Subset described: CD45RA-negative fraction. The CDR3 protein is CATSRGIAPGYTF. The CDR3 region has the DNA TGTGCCACCAGCAGAGGGATAGCCCCAGGCTACACCTTC.